This T cell receptor (beta chain) was obtained from a study of blood T cell repertoires in COVID-19. Study background: T cells, B-cell-depleted T cells, or PBMCs provided the cDNA or gDNA that served as material.

Enrolled during active infection, Seattle patients were then followed longitudinally. The ends were cut back, 4 bases at V and 6 bases at J, with 12 bases in the middle. CDR3 length: 14 residues. Germline V CDR1 and CDR2: WNHNN, SYGVQD (reference sequence). Assay: immunoSEQ multiplex PCR; the TCRdb copy retains only in-frame clones and omits some. Of about 480,000 clones listed, 89% were seen once; the top ten hold 0.75% to 0.9%. This receptor was identified in a man younger than 35 with COVID-19, enrolled during active disease. Sequenced input: peripheral blood. This chain connects TRBV10-1 to TRBJ2-2; D is possibly TRBD2 (5 bases). CDR3 bases: TGCGCCAGCAGTGGAGTAATCGGGGCCGGGGAGCTGTTTTTT. Translating it yields CASSGVIGAGELFF.